This paragraph reports one T cell receptor beta chain. Its antigen is still unknown. Pre-culture CD4+ samples were sequenced deeply, targeting hundreds of thousands of T cell genomes. Generated by immunoSEQ multiplex PCR, the TCRdb table keeps only in-frame clones and is missing some. The table shows some 110,000 clones, with roughly 92% occurring only once. V shed 0 bases and J 7 bases; nucleotides not matched to a gene: 9. The germline CDR1 and CDR2 sequences are SGHDT and YYEEEE. This CDR3 is built from 16 residues. This record belongs to a study of T cell repertoires and HLA-DP antigens. Across the study: Donors were two male and one female, aged 18-to-29 to 60-to-69.

Study-wide findings and caveats: Pre-culture clonality, 0.03 to 0.045, was far below sorted CD137+ clonality of around 0.37.

Sequenced: CD4+ T cells from PBMCs. The origin of this receptor is a woman aged 18 to 35 in good health and CMV-seronegative. The rearrangement uses TRBV5-6 and TRBJ2-5, with TRBD2 matching over 10 bases. This chain's CDR3 is CASSLGAGGRGSTQYF. CDR3 DNA: TGTGCCAGCAGCTTGGGAGCGGGAGGGCGGGGGTCGACCCAGTACTTC.